This TCR beta chain was obtained from a study of T cell responses to AZD1222 COVID-19 vaccine. Notes on the study in general: Nearly half of spike-specific TCRs reportedly go after variant regions that carry no mutations. Spike-specific TCR breadth and depth were elevated following two AZD1222 doses. White British ancestry dominated among donors, who included more females, and clonal diversity was possibly underestimated. The repertoires were collected only after the peak T cell response.

Comment on this clone: What it recognizes is unknown.

Produced via immunoSEQ multiplex PCR; TCRdb's table is partial and in-frame only. The table shows about 140,000 clones, with about 91% occurring only once. V lost 5 bases to trimming and J lost 0 bases, with 16 bases between them. CDR3 length: 17 residues. Germline loops: CDR1 LGHNA, CDR2 YSLEER. Specimen: peripheral blood, collected on day 0 of AZD1222 vaccination. The V gene is TRBV4-3, the J gene TRBJ1-4, with D tentatively TRBD1 (5 bases). This clonotype was obtained from an adult in good health. CDR3 residues: CASSVDGHLTTNEKLFF. The DNA for the CDR3 is TGCGCCAGCAGCGTTGATGGACACCTTACAACTAATGAAAAACTGTTTTTT.